The 16 T cell receptor beta chains below were found in one sample sequenced in a study of T cell clonotyping in hematopoietic cell transplantation. TCRdb keeps only in-frame clones here, not all; method: immunoSEQ multiplex PCR. The profile shows 8,000 to 8,500 clones, roughly nine tenths of them singletons. This specimen was peripheral blood mononuclear cells, taken at the time of graft-versus-host disease after allogeneic stem cell transplant. The receptors come from a male patient aged 55 to 70 who had an allogeneic stem cell transplant from a related donor, so the T cells may come from the graft donor. Some clones in this sample may be carry-over from other donors' samples.

V usage is TRBV10-1 and J usage is TRBJ2-1; D tentatively reads TRBD1 or TRBD2 (5 bases each). The V and J ends lost 5 bases and 7 bases respectively, with 18 bases between them. Looked up from germline, CDR1 is WNHNN and CDR2 is SYGVQD (reference sequence). The CDR3 runs 15 residues. The CDR3, as DNA: TGCGCCAGCAGTACCGCAGGGACCTCATGGAATGAGCAGTTCTTC. This gives the protein CASSTAGTSWNEQFF.

The gene calls are TRBV30 and TRBJ1-2; tentatively, D is TRBD1 (5 bases). The CDR3 is 14 residues long. The germline gives CDR1 GTSNPN, CDR2 SVGIG (reference sequence). V lost 4 bases and J lost 7, with 19 bases in between. In DNA form, the CDR3 reads TGTGCCTGGACAGATTGGGTGAGGGGAACTGGCTACACCTTC. It translates to CAWTDWVRGTGYTF.

The rearrangement joins TRBV5-1 to TRBJ2-3; D uncertain. V was cut by 0 bases and J by 0 bases, with 8 bases left in between. The CDR3 covers 15 residues. Germline V lookup: CDR1 SGHRS, CDR2 YFSETQ. The CDR3 loop is CASSLVQASTDTQYF. CDR3 coding DNA: TGCGCCAGCAGCTTGGTCCAGGCGAGCACAGATACGCAGTATTTT.

V gene TRBV11-3 combines with J gene TRBJ2-1; D could derive from TRBD1 or TRBD2 (6 bases each). The germline V and J ends were trimmed by 1 base and 8 bases, with 27 bases remaining between them. The CDR3 consists of 19 residues. Germline loops: CDR1 SGHNT, CDR2 YENEEA. The CDR3 bases are TGTGCCAGCAGCTTAGCGGGCTCCCCGGTGGGGGGCAGTACAGATGAGCAGTTCTTC. Its protein product is CASSLAGSPVGGSTDEQFF.

The chain recombines TRBV19 with TRBJ2-7; 7 bases match TRBD1. Germline lookup yields CDR1 LNHDA and CDR2 SQIVND (reference sequence). The CDR3 runs 14 residues. Trimming took 5 bases from V and 5 from J; bases not matched to a gene: 9. The CDR3 is CASSPLDRAHEQYF. In DNA, the CDR3 is TGTGCCAGTAGTCCCTTAGACAGGGCCCACGAGCAGTACTTC.

The V gene is TRBV4-1, the J gene TRBJ1-3; D might be TRBD1 (6 bases). The germline V gene encodes CDR1 MGHRA and CDR2 YSYEKL. V was cut by 4 bases and J by 4 bases, with 14 bases left in between. The CDR3 sequence is 15 residues long. The CDR3 DNA sequence: TGCGCCAGCAGCCTACAGGGATTTCGAGGAAACACCATATATTTT. It yields the protein CASSLQGFRGNTIYF.

This rearrangement joins TRBV5-5 to TRBJ2-5; 9 bases agree with TRBD1. The CDR3 is made up of 17 amino acids. The J segment lost 5 bases and the V segment lost 2 bases, leaving 13 bases of the junction unmatched. The germline V gene encodes CDR1 SGHKS and CDR2 YYEKEE (reference sequence). The CDR3 nucleotides read TGTGCCAGCAGCTTCATGCCGTTCGGGACAGGGTCCGAGACCCAGTACTTC. Encoded protein: CASSFMPFGTGSETQYF.

A single count supports this clone. V is TRBV29-1 and J is TRBJ1-3, with D unresolved. The CDR3 contains 12 residues. Germline CDR1 reads SQVTM; CDR2 reads ANQGSEA. Trimming stripped 3 bases from V and 4 bases from J, with 7 bases between. The CDR3 sequence: CSVDVSGNTIYF. Here the CDR3 DNA reads TGCAGCGTTGACGTGAGCGGAAACACCATATATTTT.

In this sample, this clone turned up once. The V and J genes are TRBV7-8 and TRBJ1-1; possible D gene TRBD1, 6 bases. V dropped 5 bases and J dropped 8 bases, with 15 bases sitting between them. This CDR3 has 13 amino acids. CDR1 is SGHVS, CDR2 FQNEAQ, per germline. This CDR3 reads CASSLGTKTEAFF. In DNA form, the CDR3 reads TGTGCCAGCAGCCTCGGGACAAAAACCGAAGCTTTCTTT. Full variable domain (missing parts from reference TRBV7-8 and TRBJ1-1): GAGVSQSPRYKVAKRGQDVALRCDPISGHVSLFWYQQALGQGPEFLTYFQNEAQLDKSGLPSDRFFAERPEGSVSTLKIQRTQQEDSAVYLCASSLGTKTEAFFGQGTRLTVV.

The chain's CDR3 is CASSFSGGYNEQFF. The DNA of the CDR3 is TGTGCCAGCAGCTTTAGCGGGGGGTACAATGAGCAGTTCTTC. The V and J genes are TRBV7-2 and TRBJ2-1, with TRBD2 matching over 10 bases. The J segment lost 4 bases and the V segment lost 3 bases, leaving 0 bases of the junction unmatched. Germline assignment: CDR1 SGHTA and CDR2 FQGNSA. The CDR3 runs to 14 residues.

The V call is TRBV6-1, the J call TRBJ1-3, with 10 nucleotides matching TRBD1. With 6 bases clipped from V and 3 bases from J, the junction kept 2 bases outside the gene matches. The CDR3 runs 14 residues. CDR1 and CDR2 from the germline V gene are MNHNS and SASEGT. The CDR3 protein is CASRGTGVGNTIYF. CDR3 nucleotides: TGTGCCAGCAGAGGGACAGGGGTTGGAAACACCATATATTTT.

V gene TRBV4-1 combines with J gene TRBJ2-7; D may match TRBD1 or TRBD2 (5 bases each). The CDR3 consists of 15 residues. Germline lookup yields CDR1 MGHRA and CDR2 YSYEKL. V lost 4 bases, J lost 2 bases, and 15 bases lay in between. CDR3 in amino acids: CASSPSPGPPYEQYF. The CDR3 nucleotides are TGCGCCAGCAGCCCCTCGCCGGGGCCCCCCTACGAGCAGTACTTC.

The genes are TRBV7-8 and TRBJ1-5; no reliable D call. The germline V gene has CDR1 SGHVS and CDR2 FQNEAQ. This CDR3 contains 16 residues. V lost 1 base and J 0 bases, leaving 10 bases between the germline ends. The CDR3 nucleotides read TGTGCCAGCAGCTTAGGAGAAGTTTATAGCAATCAGCCCCAGCATTTT. It codes for CASSLGEVYSNQPQHF.

This clone is a singleton in its sample. The V call is TRBV29-1, the J call TRBJ2-5, with TRBD1 as a possible D gene (5 bases). Deletions cut 5 bases from V and 5 bases from J, with 12 bases between. The germline V gene has CDR1 SQVTM and CDR2 ANQGSEA. The CDR3 totals 12 residues. CDR3 in amino acids: CSVIVGLETQYF. For the CDR3, the DNA is TGCAGCGTTATAGTGGGGCTGGAGACCCAGTACTTC.

This chain uses TRBV6-6 with TRBJ2-7; D gene uncertain. This CDR3 is 11 amino acids long. Trimming left V 8 bases short and J 5 bases short, with 10 bases between. Germline V gene data show CDR1 as MNHNY and CDR2 as SVGAGI (reference sequence). The CDR3 here is CASSREHEQYF. CDR3 DNA sequence: TGTGCCAGCTCACGTGAGCACGAGCAGTACTTC.

The chain has TRBV27 and TRBJ2-7; 7 bases are a match to TRBD1. The V gene's germline CDR1 is MNHEY and CDR2 SMNVEV (reference sequence). There are 11 residues in the CDR3. Trimming cost V 11 bases and J 5 bases; bases outside gene matches: 6. The CDR3 DNA reads as TGTGCCTCCTCACAGGGGAACGAGCAGTACTTC. It specifies CASSQGNEQYF.